What follows are 23 T cell receptor beta chains derived from one specimen sequenced in a study of graft-versus-host responses after intestinal transplantation. The data were produced by immunoSEQ multiplex PCR, yet TCRdb's version contains in-frame clones alone and is incomplete. The sample consists of about 6,900 clones, 20% to 25% of them appearing once. Sequenced here: alloreactive CD4+ T cells from a mixed lymphocyte reaction culture, sampled before transplantation. Specified subset: CFSE-low proliferating T cells sorted from roughly six-day pre-transplant mixed lymphocyte reaction (GvH or HvG direction). These TCRs come from a human patient who was an organ donor for intestinal transplantation.

CDR3 amino acids: CAWEWGTENSPLHF. The CDR3 DNA sequence: TGTGCCTGGGAGTGGGGGACAGAAAATTCACCCCTCCACTTT. This chain joins TRBV30 and TRBJ1-6; 7 nucleotides align to TRBD1. The junction had 8 bases not matched to a gene; V was cut back by 5 bases and J by 7 bases. Germline values: CDR1 GTSNPN, CDR2 SVGIG (reference sequence). The CDR3 has 14 amino acids.

The gene calls are TRBV7-2 and TRBJ2-1; TRBD2 matches 9 bases. Germline CDR1 reads SGHTA; CDR2 reads FQGNSA. The ends lost 1 base at V and 11 bases at J; junction bases unmatched: 12. The CDR3 covers 16 residues. The CDR3 is CASSLGGTSLQNKQFF. In DNA, the CDR3 is TGTGCCAGCAGCTTAGGAGGGACTAGCCTGCAAAATAAGCAGTTCTTC.

The V gene is TRBV29-1, the J gene TRBJ1-2; 10 bases fit TRBD1. Unmatched junction bases numbered 0, after V lost 3 bases and J lost 2 bases. Germline-derived CDR1 and CDR2 are SQVTM and ANQGSEA. The CDR3 is 13 amino acids. The CDR3 nucleotides read TGCAGCGTTGAGGGACAGGGGAACTATGGCTACACCTTC. It specifies CSVEGQGNYGYTF.

V gene TRBV29-1 combines with J gene TRBJ1-2; D remains ambiguous. The CDR3 length is 13 residues. Looked up from germline, CDR1 is SQVTM and CDR2 is ANQGSEA. The CDR3 nucleotides are TGCACCGTAAGAAGGGAGGACGACTATGGCTACACCTTC. This translates into CTVRREDDYGYTF.

The chain employs TRBV6-4 and TRBJ1-2; D perhaps matches TRBD1 (5 bases). V dropped 6 bases and J dropped 2 bases, with 16 bases sitting between them. CDR3 size: 15 residues. Germline loops: CDR1 MRHNA, CDR2 SNTAGT. The CDR3 here is CASSPWGRANYGYTF. Written as DNA, the CDR3 is TGTGCCAGCAGCCCGTGGGGACGAGCGAACTATGGCTACACCTTC.

About this clone: A far larger clone is one nucleotide away, so this likely arose from a read error. V usage is TRBV6-1 and J usage is TRBJ2-7, with no clear D. V lost 3 bases and J lost 4, with 13 bases in between. Germline V gives CDR1 MNHNS, CDR2 SASEGT. CDR3 size: 14 residues. The CDR3 DNA follows: TGTGCCAGCAGTGAGATGGCTCCCGTTTACGAGCAGTACTTC. This gives the protein CASSEMAPVYEQYF.

V usage is TRBV6-5 and J usage is TRBJ2-6; D gene unclear. The CDR3 totals 15 residues. Trimming left V 2 bases short and J 2 bases short, with 7 bases between. The germline CDR1 and CDR2 sequences are MNHEY and SVGAGI. The DNA of the CDR3 is TGTGCCAGCAGTTACAGGTCGACTGGGGCCAACGTCCTGACTTTC. Its protein is CASSYRSTGANVLTF.

Here the CDR3 DNA reads TGTGCCAGCAGCCAAGATGGTAGCGGGGGCCTCTACGAGCAGTACTTC. This encodes CASSQDGSGGLYEQYF. V gene TRBV4-2 combines with J gene TRBJ2-7, with TRBD2 identical over 9 bases. Germline CDR1 LGHNA, CDR2 YNFKEQ. Germline trimming cut 0 bases from V and 3 bases from J; bases unmatched to any gene: 6. CDR3 length equals 16 residues.

The chain recombines TRBV7-5 with TRBJ2-1; the table names TRBD2, a call not compared with the DNA. TRBV7-5 is described as a pseudogene. The CDR3 covers 17 residues. Written as DNA, the CDR3 is TGTGCCAGCAGCCTTTACTTACTAGCGGGAGAGGGAAATGAGCAGTTCTTC. Its protein is CASSLYLLAGEGNEQFF.

In its sample, this clone was seen a few times. This chain joins TRBV5-4 and TRBJ2-7, with TRBD2 matching 10 bases. Germline CDR1 SGHNT, CDR2 YYREEE (reference sequence). The CDR3 spans 14 residues. V dropped 4 bases and J dropped 7; count of bases not matched to a gene: 8. The CDR3 is CASSQREGPWEQYF. CDR3 nucleotides: TGTGCCAGCAGCCAGCGGGAGGGCCCTTGGGAGCAGTACTTC.

V gene TRBV11-1 combines with J gene TRBJ1-2; 9 bases are shared with TRBD1. Germline V CDR1 and CDR2: SGHAT, FQDESV (reference sequence). CDR3 size: 16 residues. Trimming removed 3 bases from V and 4 bases from J; junction bases left unmatched: 9. CDR3 sequence: CASSFNFVDRGYGYTF. CDR3 nucleotide sequence: TGTGCCAGCAGCTTTAATTTCGTGGACAGGGGCTATGGCTACACCTTC.

The chain joins TRBV7-9 to TRBJ2-5; 11 bases map to TRBD2. Germline trimming cut 5 bases from V and 1 base from J; bases unmatched to any gene: 3. The V gene's germline CDR1 is SEHNR and CDR2 FQNEAQ (reference sequence). The CDR3 is 15 amino acids. The CDR3 loop reads CASSLLAGGQETQYF. CDR3 nucleotides: TGTGCCAGCAGCCTCCTAGCGGGAGGCCAAGAGACCCAGTACTTC.

V gene TRBV7-9 combines with J gene TRBJ2-2; TRBD2 matches 13 bases. This CDR3 region has 15 residues. Germline assignment: CDR1 SEHNR and CDR2 FQNEAQ (reference sequence). The junction had 2 bases not matched to a gene; V was cut back by 5 bases and J by 5 bases. The CDR3 sequence is CASSLLAGGTGELFF. CDR3 sequence (DNA): TGTGCCAGCAGCCTACTAGCGGGAGGGACCGGGGAGCTGTTTTTT.

This clone was recorded a few times. The chain is built from TRBV7-1 and TRBJ2-7; 7 bases match TRBD2. TRBV7-1 is an ORF; its function is uncertain. Trimming removed 4 bases from V and 1 base from J; junction bases left unmatched: 19. The CDR3 totals 19 residues. CDR3 in amino acids: CASSLSLGGSGLVSYEQYF. CDR3 DNA sequence: TGTGCCAGCAGCTTATCTCTTGGGGGTTCTGGACTAGTTTCCTACGAGCAGTACTTC.

In its sample, this clone is medium-sized (0.01 to 0.1%). The chain employs TRBV29-1 and TRBJ1-4, with D possibly matching TRBD1 (6 bases). Germline CDR1 is SQVTM and CDR2 is ANQGSEA. The CDR3 is 13 residues long. Trimming took 4 bases from V and 4 from J, leaving 10 bases between them. The CDR3 sequence is CSVGRTVNEKLFF. In DNA, the CDR3 is TGCAGCGTTGGCCGGACAGTTAATGAAAAACTGTTTTTT.

In its sample, this clone was seen a few times. The chain recombines TRBV6-9 with TRBJ2-7, with D perhaps given as TRBD1 or TRBD2 (5 bases each). Germline V gene lookup returns CDR1 MNHGY and CDR2 SVAAGI. V dropped 3 bases and J dropped 0 bases, with 15 bases sitting between them. The CDR3 length is 16 residues. DNA of the CDR3: TGTGCCAGCAGTTACTCGAGTGGGACCCCCTCCTACGAGCAGTACTTC. Protein product: CASSYSSGTPSYEQYF.

The chain couples TRBV11-2 to TRBJ2-3, with a tentative D call TRBD2 (5 bases). The CDR3 is made up of 15 amino acids. V gave up 5 bases and J gave up 4 bases, with 16 bases separating them. Germline loops: CDR1 SGHAT, CDR2 FQNNGV. CDR3 DNA: TGTGCCAGCAGCCAAGAACTAGTTGGTCCAGATACGCAGTATTTT. It specifies CASSQELVGPDTQYF.

Only a few counts were recorded for this clone. This rearrangement joins TRBV7-3 to TRBJ2-2, with 9 bases fitting TRBD2. Germline assignment: CDR1 SGHTA and CDR2 FQGTGA. V gave up 2 bases and J gave up 5 bases; unmatched junction bases: 9. CDR3 length: 17 amino acids. In DNA, the CDR3 is TGTGCCAGCAGCTTAGGATTAGCGGGAGTGTTGACCGGGGAGCTGTTTTTT. This translates into CASSLGLAGVLTGELFF.

This clone is labeled medium-sized (0.01 to 0.1%). The chain is built from TRBV7-9 and TRBJ2-2; the match to TRBD2 covers 11 bases. CDR1 is SEHNR, CDR2 FQNEAQ, per germline (reference sequence). The CDR3 runs to 17 residues. After removal of 2 bases from V and 2 bases from J, the junction contained 4 bases not matched to a gene. The CDR3 nucleotides are TGTGCCAGCAGCTTATCGGGACTAGCGGAAAACACCGGGGAGCTGTTTTTT. As protein: CASSLSGLAENTGELFF.

This clone showed up just a few times. This rearrangement joins TRBV5-4 to TRBJ1-3, with D tentatively TRBD1 (5 bases). The CDR3 consists of 17 residues. V lost 0 bases, J lost 2 bases, and 15 bases lay in between. The V gene's germline CDR1 is SGHNT and CDR2 YYREEE (reference sequence). DNA for the CDR3: TGTGCCAGCAGCTTGGCCGGGACCCCGGGCGCTGGAAACACCATATATTTT. This encodes CASSLAGTPGAGNTIYF.

The chain has TRBV11-3 and TRBJ2-5, with unresolved D. The germline gives CDR1 SGHNT, CDR2 YENEEA. The ends were cut back, 4 bases at V and 2 bases at J, with 11 bases in the middle. The CDR3 runs to 14 residues. Here the CDR3 DNA reads TGTGCCAGCAGCTGGGCCACAGCGCAAGAGACCCAGTACTTC. Translated, it gives CASSWATAQETQYF.

J is TRBJ2-7 and V is TRBV11-3; D is unclear. V lost 5 bases, J lost 4 bases, and 18 bases lay in between. The CDR3 sequence is 15 residues long. Germline values: CDR1 SGHNT, CDR2 YENEEA. The CDR3 loop reads CASSTPVFQMYEQYF. CDR3 nucleotide sequence: TGTGCCAGCAGCACCCCGGTCTTCCAAATGTACGAGCAGTACTTC. Filled out from reference TRBV11-3 and TRBJ2-7, the complete variable domain reads EAGVVQSPRYKIIEKKQPVAFWCNPISGHNTLYWYLQNLGQGPELLIRYENEEAVDDSQLPKDRFSAERLKGVDSTLKIQPAELGDSAVYLCASSTPVFQMYEQYFGPGTRLTVT.

This clone has just a few counts. This chain uses TRBV27 with TRBJ2-4; maybe TRBD1 (6 bases). The V end lost 9 bases, the J end lost 0 bases, and 18 bases lay between the germline ends. The CDR3 has 16 amino acids. In germline, CDR1 is MNHEY, CDR2 SMNVEV (reference sequence). CDR3 residues: CASDKGVTLAKNIQYF. DNA for the CDR3: TGTGCCAGTGACAAGGGGGTGACTCTAGCCAAAAACATTCAGTACTTC.